This entry lists 15 T cell receptor beta chains sequenced from one sample in a study of T cell responses to AZD1222 COVID-19 vaccine. Profiled with immunoSEQ multiplex PCR; TCRdb holds only in-frame clones, not every one. The data show approximately 92,000 clones, with about 90% seen just once and 7.5% held by the top ten. Sequencing used peripheral blood, obtained on day 0 of AZD1222 vaccination. The receptors were gathered from an adult in good health.

The chain uses TRBV9 and TRBJ1-1, with no clear D. From germline, CDR1 is SGDLS and CDR2 YYNGEE. The CDR3 runs 16 residues. Trimming took 0 bases from V and 2 from J, leaving 14 bases between them. CDR3 DNA: TGTGCCAGCAGCGTAGCCCCCCCGGGAGCAAACACTGAAGCTTTCTTT. It is translated as CASSVAPPGANTEAFF. Drawing the rest from reference TRBV9 and TRBJ1-1, the complete variable domain is DSGVTQTPKHLITATGQRVTLRCSPRSGDLSVYWYQQSLDQGLQFLIQYYNGEERAKGNILERFSAQQFPDLHSELNLSSLELGDSALYFCASSVAPPGANTEAFFGQGTRLTVV.

This chain links TRBV30 with TRBJ1-3, with 7 bases fitting TRBD1. Germline V gene lookup returns CDR1 GTSNPN and CDR2 SVGIG (reference sequence). The CDR3 contains 15 residues. Trimming removed 4 bases from V and 0 bases from J; junction bases left unmatched: 6. The CDR3 loop is CAWTGQPSSGNTIYF. Here the CDR3 DNA reads TGTGCCTGGACGGGACAGCCAAGCTCTGGAAACACCATATATTTT.

J is TRBJ1-6 and V is TRBV9; TRBD1 is a possible D gene (6 bases). Per the germline V gene, CDR1 is SGDLS and CDR2 is YYNGEE. V gave up 0 bases and J gave up 10 bases, with 11 bases separating them. This CDR3 has 14 residues. The chain's CDR3 is CASSVEQGGSPLHF. Here the CDR3 DNA reads TGTGCCAGCAGCGTAGAACAGGGTGGCTCACCCCTCCACTTT.

For this clone: The sample has other DNA sequences that encode this CDR3 too. The rearrangement joins TRBV5-1 to TRBJ2-5, with D unresolved. Germline V gene sequence: CDR1 SGHRS, CDR2 YFSETQ. CDR3 length: 13 residues. The V end lost 0 bases, the J end lost 5 bases, and 8 bases lay between the germline ends. CDR3 in DNA: TGCGCCAGCAGCTTGGGAGCTGAGGAGACCCAGTACTTC. This sequence encodes CASSLGAEETQYF.

The chain links TRBV28 to TRBJ1-2; 12 bases line up with TRBD1. The length of the CDR3 is 15 residues. Trimming took 5 bases from V and 4 from J; bases not matched to a gene: 5. Germline V gene data show CDR1 as MDHEN and CDR2 as SYDVKM. CDR3 nucleotides: TGTGCCAGCAGTAGTGGGACAGGGGGCGCCTATGGCTACACCTTC. Amino acids: CASSSGTGGAYGYTF.

This chain uses TRBV11-3 with TRBJ1-1; TRBD1 is a possible D gene (5 bases). CDR1 and CDR2 (germline): SGHNT, YENEEA. The CDR3 consists of 13 residues. The V and J ends lost 1 base and 6 bases respectively, with 9 bases between them. The chain's CDR3 is CASSLGQGSEAFF. CDR3 nucleotide sequence: TGTGCCAGCAGCTTAGGTCAGGGATCTGAAGCTTTCTTT.

V is TRBV4-2 and J is TRBJ2-2; D uncertain. This CDR3 is 14 amino acids long. Trimming left V 4 bases short and J 1 base short, with 7 bases between. CDR1 and CDR2 (germline): LGHNA, YNFKEQ. For the CDR3, the DNA is TGTGCCAGCAGCCGAAAGGGGAACACCGGGGAGCTGTTTTTT. Translating it yields CASSRKGNTGELFF.

This chain uses TRBV12-3 or TRBV12-4 with TRBJ1-5; weak D call: TRBD1 (5 bases). The CDR3 length is 13 residues. The V gene lost 7 bases and the J gene lost 3 bases, with 10 bases spanning the gap. The CDR3: CASKTGDNQPQHF. CDR3 in DNA: TGTGCCAGCAAAACAGGTGACAATCAGCCCCAGCATTTT.

The J gene is TRBJ2-7, the V gene TRBV6-4, with D perhaps TRBD1 or TRBD2 (5 bases each). Germline assignment: CDR1 MRHNA and CDR2 SNTAGT. The CDR3 totals 18 residues. Trimming stripped 8 bases from V and 6 bases from J, with 32 bases between. For the CDR3, the DNA is TGTGCCAGCTTAGTAATAGTGCCTCCGGGACGACTGAGGCGCGAGCAGTACTTC. This gives the protein CASLVIVPPGRLRREQYF.

This clone was found a few times. V usage is TRBV5-1 and J usage is TRBJ2-7, with 8 bases identical to TRBD2. Germline V lookup: CDR1 SGHRS, CDR2 YFSETQ. The CDR3 runs to 14 residues. Trimming took 1 base from V and 3 from J; bases not matched to a gene: 3. The CDR3 loop is CASSLSGGGYEQYF. In DNA, the CDR3 is TGCGCCAGCAGCTTGTCGGGAGGGGGCTACGAGCAGTACTTC. Full variable domain (rest looked up from reference TRBV5-1 and TRBJ2-7): KAGVTQTPRYLIKTRGQQVTLSCSPISGHRSVSWYQQTPGQGLQFLFEYFSETQRNKGNFPGRFSGRQFSNSRSEMNVSTLELGDSALYLCASSLSGGGYEQYFGPGTRLTVT.

V usage is TRBV20-1 and J usage is TRBJ2-1; 10 nucleotides align to TRBD2. The germline CDR1 and CDR2 sequences are DFQATT and SNEGSKA (reference sequence). This CDR3 has 17 amino acids. The V and J ends lost 3 bases and 3 bases, in that order; junction bases with no gene match: 11. The CDR3 here is CSASRLAGAPLYNEQFF. The CDR3 nucleotides read TGCAGTGCTAGTCGGCTAGCGGGGGCCCCCCTCTACAATGAGCAGTTCTTC.

The chain uses TRBV4-3 and TRBJ1-2, with a weak D call TRBD1 (5 bases). The CDR3 contains 16 residues. The germline V and J ends were trimmed by 0 bases and 2 bases, with 13 bases remaining between them. CDR1 and CDR2 (germline): LGHNA, YSLEER. Written as DNA, the CDR3 is TGCGCCAGCAGCCAAGAATGGGGGAAGGGAAACTATGGCTACACCTTC. It encodes CASSQEWGKGNYGYTF.

This chain joins TRBV7-6 and TRBJ1-6; D might be TRBD1 (5 bases). The V end lost 1 base, the J end lost 7 bases, and 11 bases lay between the germline ends. CDR1 and CDR2 from the germline V gene are SGHVS and FNYEAQ. The CDR3 covers 15 residues. CDR3 coding DNA: TGTGCCAGCAGCTTAGGCGGCAGGGAGAATTCACCCCTCCACTTT. Translated, it gives CASSLGGRENSPLHF. Combining the CDR3 with reference TRBV7-6 and TRBJ1-6 gives the whole variable domain GAGVSQSPRYKVTKRGQDVALRCDPISGHVSLYWYRQALGQGPEFLTYFNYEAQQDKSGLPNDRFSAERPEGSISTLTIQRTEQRDSAMYRCASSLGGRENSPLHFGNGTRLTVT.

The V gene is TRBV9, the J gene TRBJ1-6; weak D call: TRBD1 (6 bases). The germline V gene has CDR1 SGDLS and CDR2 YYNGEE. Trimming took 3 bases from V and 3 from J, leaving 16 bases between them. CDR3 length: 17 residues. The CDR3 sequence: CASSAHGGALYNSPLHF. In DNA, the CDR3 is TGTGCCAGCAGCGCCCACGGGGGGGCCCTCTATAATTCACCCCTCCACTTT.

The chain joins TRBV4-2 to TRBJ1-2; D gene ambiguous. Germline V gene sequence: CDR1 LGHNA, CDR2 YNFKEQ. Trimming cost V 1 base and J 6 bases, with 18 bases left between them. The CDR3 spans 16 residues. The DNA for the CDR3 is TGTGCCAGCAGCCAAGTTGGAGGACCGTTCCTGGATGGCTACACCTTC. Protein sequence: CASSQVGGPFLDGYTF.